This passage covers 5 T cell receptor beta chains from one sample sequenced in a study of CD8 T cells in ankylosing spondylitis. One entry per CDR3 protein results from TCRdb running MiXCR on the 5' RACE reads. The table lists 150,000 to 200,000 distinct CDR3 sequences, approximately 10% of them singletons. The material sequenced was blood, either unsorted or a sorted T cell fraction (not recorded which). The receptor set was obtained from a male donor with ankylosing spondylitis or in good health (not recorded which).

This clonotype appeared many times. The chain links TRBV5-1 to TRBJ1-1; 7 bases map to TRBD1. Germline loops: CDR1 SGHRS, CDR2 YFSETQ. The trim removed 2 bases at V and 4 bases at J, leaving 2 bases unmatched. The CDR3 totals 13 residues. The CDR3 sequence is CASSFRGSTEAFF. The CDR3, as DNA: TGCGCCAGCAGCTTCAGGGGGTCCACTGAAGCTTTCTTT.

This clonotype has just a few counts. The V gene is TRBV11-2, the J gene TRBJ2-3; D is possibly TRBD1 (6 bases). V was cut by 6 bases and J by 2 bases, with 15 bases left in between. CDR3 length equals 15 residues. CDR1 is SGHAT, CDR2 FQNNGV, per germline. The CDR3, as DNA: TGTGCCAGCAGGGTACAGGGTGGAATCACAGATACGCAGTATTTT. It specifies CASRVQGGITDTQYF. The complete variable domain, with remaining parts taken from reference TRBV11-2 and TRBJ2-3, reads EAGVAQSPRYKIIEKRQSVAFWCNPISGHATLYWYQQILGQGPKLLIQFQNNGVVDDSQLPKDRFSAERLKGVDSTLKIQPAKLEDSAVYLCASRVQGGITDTQYFGPGTRLTVL.

This clonotype was detected ten times or more. The chain uses TRBV11-2 and TRBJ2-2; 7 bases agree with TRBD2. The CDR3 spans 14 residues. The germline gives CDR1 SGHAT, CDR2 FQNNGV. V lost 6 bases, J lost 2 bases, and 3 bases stayed unmatched. CDR3 DNA sequence: TGTGCCAGCAGTACGGGGGGAAACACCGGGGAGCTGTTTTTT. This gives the protein CASSTGGNTGELFF.

This clonotype appeared many times. The chain carries TRBV20-1 and TRBJ1-2, with 9 bases fitting TRBD1. Germline CDR1 reads DFQATT; CDR2 reads SNEGSKA (reference sequence). This CDR3 is built from 14 residues. V shed 5 bases and J 2 bases; nucleotides not matched to a gene: 6. The CDR3: CSARRTGANYGYTF. As DNA, the CDR3 is TGCAGTGCTCGCCGGACAGGGGCCAACTATGGCTACACCTTC.

This clonotype has ten or more counts. The J gene is TRBJ2-3, the V gene TRBV4-3; D is unclear. Germline V gene lookup returns CDR1 LGHNA and CDR2 YSLEER. V was pared by 0 bases and J by 3 bases, with 7 bases between. The CDR3 length is 14 residues. The CDR3 region is CASSQDLWTDTQYF. The CDR3 nucleotides read TGCGCCAGCAGCCAAGATCTCTGGACAGATACGCAGTATTTT.